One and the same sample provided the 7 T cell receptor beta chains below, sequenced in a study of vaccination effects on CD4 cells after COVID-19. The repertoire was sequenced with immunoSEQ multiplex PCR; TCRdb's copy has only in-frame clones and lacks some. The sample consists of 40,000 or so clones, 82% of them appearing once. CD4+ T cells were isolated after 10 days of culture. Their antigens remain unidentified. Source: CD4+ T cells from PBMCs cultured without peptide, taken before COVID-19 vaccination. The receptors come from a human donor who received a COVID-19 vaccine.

CDR3 loop: CASSYRRVGNIQYF. The CDR3 region has the DNA TGTGCCAGCAGTTACAGGCGGGTGGGAAACATTCAGTACTTC. This rearrangement joins TRBV6-5 to TRBJ2-4; tentative D call: TRBD2 (5 bases). Germline CDR1 is MNHEY and CDR2 is SVGAGI. The CDR3 covers 14 residues. Trimming cost V 2 bases and J 6 bases, with 11 bases left between them.

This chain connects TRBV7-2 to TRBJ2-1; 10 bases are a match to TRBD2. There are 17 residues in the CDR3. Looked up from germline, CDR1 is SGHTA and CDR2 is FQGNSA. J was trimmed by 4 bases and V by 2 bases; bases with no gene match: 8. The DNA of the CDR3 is TGTGCCAGCAGCTTATCCCTAGCGGGGGCCGTTTACAATGAGCAGTTCTTC. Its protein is CASSLSLAGAVYNEQFF.

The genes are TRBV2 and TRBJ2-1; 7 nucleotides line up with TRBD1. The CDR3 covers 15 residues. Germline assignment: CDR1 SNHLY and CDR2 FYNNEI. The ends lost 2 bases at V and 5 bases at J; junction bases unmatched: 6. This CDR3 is CASSESRGNNNEQFF. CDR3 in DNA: TGTGCCAGCAGTGAAAGCAGGGGGAATAACAATGAGCAGTTCTTC.

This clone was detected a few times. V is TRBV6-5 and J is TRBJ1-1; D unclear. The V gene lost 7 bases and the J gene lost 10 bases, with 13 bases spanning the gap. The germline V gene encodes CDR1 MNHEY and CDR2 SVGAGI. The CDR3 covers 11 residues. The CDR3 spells CASNNGLGAFF. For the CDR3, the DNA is TGTGCCAGCAACAACGGCCTCGGAGCTTTCTTT.

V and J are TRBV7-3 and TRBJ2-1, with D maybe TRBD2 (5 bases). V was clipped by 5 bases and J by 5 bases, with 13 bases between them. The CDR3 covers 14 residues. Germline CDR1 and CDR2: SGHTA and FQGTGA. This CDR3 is CASSPAIGNNEQFF. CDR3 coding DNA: TGTGCCAGCAGCCCTGCCATCGGGAACAATGAGCAGTTCTTC.

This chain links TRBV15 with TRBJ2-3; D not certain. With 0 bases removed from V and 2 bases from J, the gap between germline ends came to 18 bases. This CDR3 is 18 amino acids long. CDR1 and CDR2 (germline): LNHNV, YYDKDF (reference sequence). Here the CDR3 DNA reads TGTGCCACCAGCAGAGATATTACGATAGCCCAGGACACAGATACGCAGTATTTT. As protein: CATSRDITIAQDTDTQYF.

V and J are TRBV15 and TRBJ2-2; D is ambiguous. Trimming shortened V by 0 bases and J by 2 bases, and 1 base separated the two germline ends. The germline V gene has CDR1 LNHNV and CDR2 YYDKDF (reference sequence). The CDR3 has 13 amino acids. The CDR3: CATSRDNTGELFF. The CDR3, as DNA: TGTGCCACCAGCAGAGATAACACCGGGGAGCTGTTTTTT.